This is a list of T cell receptor beta chains from one sample in a study of beta chain features in type 1 diabetes. Profiled with immunoSEQ multiplex PCR; TCRdb holds only in-frame clones, not every one. This table holds roughly 150,000 clones, approximately 10% found once. The sample was central memory CD4+ T cells from blood. The source of these receptors is a woman in her twenties or thirties with type 1 diabetes. CDR3s include the opening cysteine and the closing phenylalanine or tryptophan. A D gene is named only where the DNA matches it firmly. Expanded clones are given a class, and other clones once, few, many or no size at all.

J: TRBJ1-1; V: TRBV6-5; size: few; D: NA; DNA: TGTGCCAGCAGTTTAGAACTTTCCGACACTGAAGCTTTCTTT; CDR3: CASSLELSDTEAFF
J: TRBJ2-6; V: TRBV2; size: NA; D: NA; DNA: TGTGCCAGCAACCTGGACAGTAATGCCGGGGCCAACGTCCTGACTTTC; CDR3: CASNLDSNAGANVLTF
J: TRBJ1-1; V: TRBV5-5; size: NA; D: NA; DNA: TGTGCCAGCAGCTACAGGGTGTTGAACACTGAAGCTTTCTTT; CDR3: CASSYRVLNTEAFF
J: TRBJ2-7; V: TRBV28; size: few; D: NA; DNA: TGTGCCAGCAGTTTAGTGCAGGGTGGTCGATACGAGCAGTACTTC; CDR3: CASSLVQGGRYEQYF
J: TRBJ1-1; V: TRBV13; size: few; D: TRBD1; DNA: TGTGCCAGCAGCTTAACAGGGGGCCTTATGAACACTGAAGCTTTCTTT; CDR3: CASSLTGGLMNTEAFF
J: TRBJ2-7; V: TRBV7-9; size: few; D: NA; DNA: TGTGCCAGCAGTTTCGACAGGTTAGGTCGAAGGTACGAGCAGTACTTC; CDR3: CASSFDRLGRRYEQYF
J: TRBJ1-5; V: TRBV28; size: few; D: NA; DNA: TGTGCCAGCAGTTTAGTAGGGGCAGGTCGGCAGCCCCAGCATTTT; CDR3: CASSLVGAGRQPQHF
J: TRBJ2-2; V: TRBV4-2; size: few; D: NA; DNA: TGTGCCAGCAGCCAAGCAGCGGCCGGGGAGCTGTTTTTT; CDR3: CASSQAAAGELFF
J: TRBJ1-2; V: TRBV2; size: medium-sized; D: NA; DNA: TGTGCCAGCAGTGATACGGCTAACTATGGCTACACCTTC; CDR3: CASSDTANYGYTF
J: TRBJ2-4; V: TRBV9; size: few; D: TRBD2; DNA: TGTGCCAGCAGCCCACTACGGGGGGGCCTAGCCAAAAACATTCAGTACTTC; CDR3: CASSPLRGGLAKNIQYF
J: TRBJ2-1; V: TRBV7-3; size: few; D: NA; DNA: TGTGCCAGCAGTCCTGAATTGGCAGCCTACAATGAGCAGTTCTTC; CDR3: CASSPELAAYNEQFF
J: TRBJ1-1; V: TRBV28; size: NA; D: TRBD1; DNA: TGTGCCAGCACCTCAGAGAGGGGGCTCAGGACTGAAGCTTTCTTT; CDR3: CASTSERGLRTEAFF
J: TRBJ1-2; V: TRBV6-5; size: NA; D: TRBD1; DNA: TGTGCCAGCAGTTACGTGGGACAGGGGTTTAGCGGCTACACCTTC; CDR3: CASSYVGQGFSGYTF
J: TRBJ2-5; V: TRBV29-1; size: NA; D: TRBD1; DNA: TGCAGCGCAGGGGGGGGACAGGGCTTCCAAGAGACCCAGTACTTC; CDR3: CSAGGGQGFQETQYF
J: TRBJ1-1; V: TRBV27; size: few; D: NA; DNA: TGTGCCAGCAGTCCCTACTGGGCTACGAATAATGAAGCTTTCTTT; CDR3: CASSPYWATNNEAFF
J: TRBJ1-2; V: TRBV5-1; size: NA; D: TRBD1; DNA: TGCGCCAGCACCCCTGGCGGCACAGGGGTTGGCGGCTACACCTTC; CDR3: CASTPGGTGVGGYTF
J: TRBJ2-7; V: TRBV7-9; size: few; D: TRBD1; DNA: TGTGCCAGCAGCCTTACAGGGGCCTATCCCTACGAGCAGTACTTC; CDR3: CASSLTGAYPYEQYF
J: TRBJ1-2; V: TRBV5-1; size: few; D: NA; DNA: TGCGCCAGCAGCTTGCAGGTCCTCTATGGCTACACCTTC; CDR3: CASSLQVLYGYTF
J: TRBJ2-1; V: TRBV11-3; size: NA; D: TRBD2; DNA: TGTGCCAGCAGCCCTAGCGGGGTTTACAATGAGCAGTTCTTC; CDR3: CASSPSGVYNEQFF
J: TRBJ2-3; V: TRBV30; size: few; D: TRBD2; DNA: TGTGCCTGGAGTCGGTCCATAGCGGGATATACGCAGTATTTT; CDR3: CAWSRSIAGYTQYF
J: TRBJ1-2; V: TRBV19; size: few; D: TRBD1; DNA: TGTGCCAGTAGGGGCAGGGGGTTCCATGGCTACACCTTC; CDR3: CASRGRGFHGYTF
J: TRBJ1-1; V: TRBV6-1; size: NA; D: NA; DNA: TGTGCCAGTTTTCCCGGGGGAATGAACACTGAAGCTTTCTTT; CDR3: CASFPGGMNTEAFF
J: TRBJ2-1; V: TRBV28; size: few; D: NA; DNA: TGTGCCAGCAGTTTAGCTAGGTCCTACAATGAGCAGTTCTTC; CDR3: CASSLARSYNEQFF
J: TRBJ1-2; V: TRBV11-2; size: few; D: TRBD1; DNA: TGTGCCAGCAGCCCTACGTTCGGACAGGGCTACTTTAACTATGGCTACACCTTC; CDR3: CASSPTFGQGYFNYGYTF
J: TRBJ2-1; V: TRBV11-2; size: few; D: NA; DNA: TGTGCCAGCAGCATGGACTTAAATGAGCAGTTCTTC; CDR3: CASSMDLNEQFF
J: TRBJ2-1; V: TRBV30; size: few; D: NA; DNA: TGTGCCTGGAGTGTCGGGAGCTCCTACAATGAGCAGTTCTTC; CDR3: CAWSVGSSYNEQFF
J: TRBJ1-1; V: TRBV30; size: few; D: TRBD1; DNA: TGTGCCGGAAACAGGGGATCGAACACTGAAGCTTTCTTT; CDR3: CAGNRGSNTEAFF
J: TRBJ2-3; V: TRBV29-1; size: NA; D: NA; DNA: TGCAGCGTTGATCGGGGGGCCCTCCAAGGTATAACAGATACGCAGTATTTT; CDR3: CSVDRGALQGITDTQYF
J: TRBJ1-1; V: TRBV5-1; size: NA; D: TRBD1; DNA: TGCGCCAGCAGCTCCGGGACAGGAGATAGCACTGAAGCTTTCTTT; CDR3: CASSSGTGDSTEAFF
J: TRBJ2-5; V: TRBV5-6; size: medium-sized; D: NA; DNA: TGTGCCAGCAGCTTGTGGCGGCAAGAGACCCAGTACTTC; CDR3: CASSLWRQETQYF
J: TRBJ1-2; V: TRBV19; size: NA; D: TRBD1; DNA: TGTGCCAGTCGGACAGGGGTGGCCTATGGCTACACCTTC; CDR3: CASRTGVAYGYTF
J: TRBJ2-3; V: TRBV5-4; size: NA; D: TRBD2; DNA: TGTGCCAGCAGCGCGGGACTAGCGGGAGAGGGGAGTACGCAGTATTTT; CDR3: CASSAGLAGEGSTQYF
J: TRBJ2-7; V: TRBV28; size: NA; D: NA; DNA: TGTGCCAGCAGTTTAATCTCAGGGCTCGAGCAGTACTTC; CDR3: CASSLISGLEQYF
J: TRBJ1-4; V: TRBV27; size: few; D: TRBD1; DNA: TGTGCCAGCAGTTCTGCAGGGACAGGTGAAAAACTGTTTTTT; CDR3: CASSSAGTGEKLFF
J: TRBJ2-3; V: TRBV4-1; size: few; D: TRBD2; DNA: TGCGCCAGCAGCCAAGAGACTAGCGGGAGCGGGACAGATACGCAGTATTTT; CDR3: CASSQETSGSGTDTQYF
J: TRBJ2-1; V: TRBV11-2; size: NA; D: NA; DNA: TGTGCCAGCAGCTTTTTTAGGAGCAATGAGCAGTTCTTC; CDR3: CASSFFRSNEQFF
J: TRBJ2-3; V: TRBV12-5; size: NA; D: NA; DNA: TGTGCTAGTGGGCTAAGGGCCGGGGTCGATACGCAGTATTTT; CDR3: CASGLRAGVDTQYF
J: TRBJ2-5; V: TRBV18; size: NA; D: NA; DNA: TGTGCCAGCTCACTATCGCAGGGTAACCAAGAGACCCAGTACTTC; CDR3: CASSLSQGNQETQYF
J: TRBJ2-1; V: TRBV4-2; size: few; D: TRBD2; DNA: TGTGCCAGCAGCCCGGGACTAGCGGGAGGGCAGGGGGGTGAGCAGTTCTTC; CDR3: CASSPGLAGGQGGEQFF
J: TRBJ2-1; V: TRBV30; size: few; D: TRBD2; DNA: TGTGCCTGGAGTCTCCGCGGGGCTAGCGGGTACAATGAGCAGTTCTTC; CDR3: CAWSLRGASGYNEQFF
J: TRBJ2-5; V: TRBV4-1; size: NA; D: NA; DNA: TGCGCCAGCAGCCTCCAGGAGGTTCAAGAGACCCAGTACTTC; CDR3: CASSLQEVQETQYF
J: TRBJ2-3; V: TRBV7-3; size: NA; D: NA; DNA: TGTGCCAGCAGCTCGACAGATACGCAGTATTTT; CDR3: CASSSTDTQYF
J: TRBJ2-1; V: TRBV6-4; size: NA; D: NA; DNA: TGTGCCAGCAGCCCCCCCCCGGCGGGATACAATGAGCAGTTCTTC; CDR3: CASSPPPAGYNEQFF
J: TRBJ2-1; V: TRBV6-5; size: NA; D: TRBD2; DNA: TGTGCCAGCAGTCTAGCGGGAGACGTGAATGAGCAGTTCTTC; CDR3: CASSLAGDVNEQFF
J: TRBJ2-2; V: TRBV7-9; size: NA; D: TRBD2; DNA: TGTGCCAGCAGCTTTAAACTAGCGGGAGGAGCGAACACCGGGGAGCTGTTTTTT; CDR3: CASSFKLAGGANTGELFF
J: TRBJ1-1; V: TRBV7-3; size: NA; D: NA; DNA: TGTGCCAGCAGCTTAACCGGAGAGGCGAACACTGAAGCTTTCTTT; CDR3: CASSLTGEANTEAFF
J: TRBJ1-1; V: TRBV28; size: many; D: TRBD1; DNA: TGTGCCTCCGGGACAGCGAACACTGAAGCTTTCTTT; CDR3: CASGTANTEAFF
J: TRBJ1-5; V: TRBV27; size: few; D: NA; DNA: TGTGCCAGCAGTAGTCTCCAGGCTAGCAATCAGCCCCAGCATTTT; CDR3: CASSSLQASNQPQHF
J: TRBJ1-2; V: TRBV25-1; size: NA; D: NA; DNA: TGTGCCAGCAGTGAAGACAGGTTTGGCTACACCTTC; CDR3: CASSEDRFGYTF
J: TRBJ2-1; V: TRBV11-2; size: few; D: NA; DNA: TGTGCCAGCAGCTTGGGACTTAGCGTCAATGAGCAGTTCTTC; CDR3: CASSLGLSVNEQFF
J: TRBJ2-5; V: TRBV2; size: few; D: TRBD1; DNA: TGTGCCAGCAGTTTTGACAGGGAACGGACCCAGTACTTC; CDR3: CASSFDRERTQYF
J: TRBJ2-1; V: TRBV7-3; size: few; D: TRBD2; DNA: TGTGCCAGCAGCTTATTTGGTAGCGGGATAATTGAGCAGTTCTTC; CDR3: CASSLFGSGIIEQFF
J: TRBJ1-3; V: TRBV19; size: NA; D: NA; DNA: TGTGCCAGTACTTCCGGAGACTCTGGAAACACCATATATTTT; CDR3: CASTSGDSGNTIYF
J: TRBJ2-5; V: TRBV7-2; size: NA; D: NA; DNA: TGTGCCAGCAGCTTAGCGCAGGAAACAGGGCGGGAGACCCAGTACTTC; CDR3: CASSLAQETGRETQYF